This is a list of T cell receptor beta chains from one sample in a study of cytomegalovirus exposure and HLA in healthy donors. The assay was immunoSEQ multiplex PCR, and TCRdb's table has in-frame clones only and misses some. Of 210,000 or so clones listed, 70% to 85% are singletons. The material sequenced was PBMCs. These TCRs come from a woman aged 60-75 years in good health and CMV-seropositive. The CDR3 runs from the conserved cysteine through the conserved F or W. The D gene is left open where the match is weak. Where a row states a size, it is once, few, many or the class of an expanded clone; other rows omit it.

J: TRBJ1-2
V: TRBV18
D: TRBD1
size: -
DNA: TGTGCCAGCTCGAGCGACAGGGGGACCAACTATGGCTACACCTTC
CDR3: CASSSDRGTNYGYTF

J: TRBJ2-5
V: TRBV4-1
D: TRBD2
size: -
DNA: TGCGCCAGCAGCCAAGAAGGAGCGGGGGGCGACCAAGAGACCCAGTACTTC
CDR3: CASSQEGAGGDQETQYF

J: TRBJ1-4
V: TRBV7-9
D: TRBD1
size: -
DNA: TGTGCCAGCAGCCGTAGAGGGGGCGAACATAATGAAAAACTGTTTTTT
CDR3: CASSRRGGEHNEKLFF

J: TRBJ2-3
V: TRBV5-1
D: TRBD1
size: -
DNA: TGCGCCAGCAGCTGGGGGACAGGGGTGAGAGATACGCAGTATTTT
CDR3: CASSWGTGVRDTQYF

J: TRBJ1-5
V: TRBV19
D: -
size: -
DNA: TGTGCCAGTAGAGGAGGGCTCAGCAATCAGCCCCAGCATTTT
CDR3: CASRGGLSNQPQHF

J: TRBJ2-7
V: TRBV5-6
D: -
size: -
DNA: TGTGCCAGCAGCTTGAGTTGGACAGCCAGCTACGAGCAGTACTTC
CDR3: CASSLSWTASYEQYF

J: TRBJ2-5
V: TRBV4-1
D: -
size: -
DNA: TGCGCCAGCAGCCAAGGGGGGACTCAAGAGACCCAGTACTTC
CDR3: CASSQGGTQETQYF

J: TRBJ2-5
V: TRBV6-1
D: -
size: -
DNA: TGTGCCAGCACGGGGTTAGAGACCCAGTACTTC
CDR3: CASTGLETQYF

J: TRBJ1-2
V: TRBV5-5
D: -
size: -
DNA: TGTGCCAGCAGCTTGGACAGTTCTAACTATGGCTACACCTTC
CDR3: CASSLDSSNYGYTF

J: TRBJ1-6
V: TRBV10-3
D: TRBD1
size: -
DNA: TGTGCCAGCGACAGGGAAGGGAATTCACCCCTCCACTTT
CDR3: CASDREGNSPLHF

J: TRBJ1-1
V: TRBV19
D: TRBD1
size: -
DNA: TGTGCCAGTAGTATAGGGTGGCAGGGGGCGAACACTGAAGCTTTCTTT
CDR3: CASSIGWQGANTEAFF

J: TRBJ2-3
V: TRBV4-1
D: TRBD2
size: -
DNA: TGCGCCAGCAGCCAAGTCGCGACTAGCGGGAGGGCCGGTGGTACGCAGTATTTT
CDR3: CASSQVATSGRAGGTQYF

J: TRBJ1-1
V: TRBV29-1
D: -
size: -
DNA: TGCAGCGCCCAAGACGGACAGAGGAGAACTGAAGCTTTCTTT
CDR3: CSAQDGQRRTEAFF

J: TRBJ2-7
V: TRBV6-5
D: TRBD1
size: -
DNA: TGTGCCAGCAGTTACACACAGGGGAATGGCTACGAGCAGTACTTC
CDR3: CASSYTQGNGYEQYF

J: TRBJ2-1
V: TRBV5-4
D: TRBD2
size: -
DNA: TGTGCCAGCAGCCCTAGGACTAGCGGGGACTACAATGAGCAGTTCTTC
CDR3: CASSPRTSGDYNEQFF

J: TRBJ2-7
V: TRBV7-9
D: TRBD1
size: few
DNA: TGTGCCAGCAGCTTTACAGGGGTGCTATACGAGCAGTACTTC
CDR3: CASSFTGVLYEQYF